The clone carrying this TCR beta chain was recorded many times. Its antigen is currently unknown. The data stem from a study of CD8 T cells in ankylosing spondylitis. V shed 7 bases, J shed 5 bases, and the junction held 7 bases outside the gene matches. The CDR3 totals 14 residues. From germline, CDR1 is LGHNA and CDR2 YSLEER. General observations from the study: Disease-associated clones were CD8+ and fairly uncommon in peripheral blood.

Each CDR3 protein gets one entry after TCRdb re-called the 5' RACE reads with MiXCR. Counted here are roughly 230,000 distinct CDR3 sequences, approximately 8.4% occurring once; the ten biggest clones make up more than 4.5%. The chain carries TRBV4-3 and TRBJ2-7, with 11 bases identical to TRBD1. The clonotype was recovered from a female donor with ankylosing spondylitis or in good health (not recorded which). Sequenced input: blood, either unsorted or a sorted T cell fraction (not recorded which). Written as DNA, the CDR3 is TGCGCCAGCAACTCCGGGACAGGGGGGGACGAGCAGTACTTC. This sequence encodes CASNSGTGGDEQYF.